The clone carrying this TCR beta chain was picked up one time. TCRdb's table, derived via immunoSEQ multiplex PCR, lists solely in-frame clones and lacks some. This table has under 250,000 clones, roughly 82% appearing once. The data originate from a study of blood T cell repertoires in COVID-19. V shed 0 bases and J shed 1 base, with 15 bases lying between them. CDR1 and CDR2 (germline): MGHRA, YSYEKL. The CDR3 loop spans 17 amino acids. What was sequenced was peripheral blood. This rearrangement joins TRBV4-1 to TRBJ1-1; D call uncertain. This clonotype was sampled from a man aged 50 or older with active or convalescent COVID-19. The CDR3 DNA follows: TGCGCCAGCAGCCAAGATTACGAGAGGTCGGGGAACACTGAAGCTTTCTTT. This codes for CASSQDYERSGNTEAFF.